The following is a TCR beta chain sequence with its context. The clone's antigen remains unknown. Nothing much larger sits one base from this clone, and base qualities are not available. Including cysteine and phenylalanine, the CDR3 has 13 amino acids. Kept here is only the CDR3 DNA, which spans 39 bases and is read in frame from base 1. The CDR1 and CDR2 encoded by the germline V gene (reference sequence) are LNHDA and SQIVND. Relative to germline, V is 4 bases shorter and J is 8 bases shorter, with 14 bases between their ends. The sample comes from a study of vaccination effects on CD4 cells after COVID-19 (dated by TCRdb to the early 2020s). With respect to the entire study: In the ViraFEST assay, PBMC were stimulated with viral peptide pools, and antigen-specific CD4+ T cell clonotypes were then identified by expansion using TCR sequencing. SARS-CoV-2 spike-specific CD4+ TCR repertoires were compared before and after mRNA vaccination in COVID-19 convalescent patients and in infection-naive vaccine recipients. Each participant received two doses of an mRNA SARS-CoV-2 vaccine, either BNT162b2 or mRNA-1273. Roughly 1.9 million PBMC per well were cultured with approximately 10 ug/ml peptides in IMDM containing approximately 4.7% human AB serum, roughly 10 IU/ml IL-2 and gentamicin. Altogether, around ten COVID-19 convalescent patients and 4 SARS-CoV-2-naive healthy vaccine recipients made up the full study. Cultures from other donors in the study were sequenced with the Oncomine TCR Beta short-read assay on an Illumina iSeq 100. The paper as a whole reports these results and caveats: Clones induced by infection and clones induced by vaccination both contracted markedly at late timepoints after vaccination, which fits with T cell responses waning over time. Among healthy vaccine recipients, nearly all vaccine-induced clones were SARS-CoV-2 mono-reactive, and only 1 of 255 was cross-reactive with common cold coronaviruses. The study was limited by a small number of convalescent patients and lacked early post-infection timepoints.

The protocol used for the library was the immunoSEQ multiplex PCR assay. DNA from the cultured, isolated CD4+ T cells was subjected to TCR beta CDR3 sequencing. As for the authors' bioinformatics: The analysis removed non-productive TCR sequences, trimmed reads to the CDR3 region, and retained only CDR3s that were 7 or more amino acids long. Antigen-specific clonotypes were identified with the MANAFEST web app by comparing expansion in peptide wells against reference cultures. Positive clones required FDR<0.05 expansion versus reference and all other wells, odds ratio above 5, and frequency above 0.1% in two replicate wells. A clonotype was called cross-reactive if it was significantly expanded both in SARS-CoV-2 spike wells and in at least one common cold coronavirus spike condition. Levenshtein distance calculated with the stringdist R package was used to assess CDR3 similarity, and unrooted trees were constructed with ape in R 3.6.1. TCRdb retrieved this table from immuneACCESS and kept in-frame rearrangements only. Not all clones are present; in checked studies, unresolved V genes account for under half, and no reason is known for the remainder. V and J calls and clone size are those listed in that table; D and trimming were worked out from the DNA. This sample lists about 58,000 clones; 60% to 85% were detected once. The top ten clonotypes cover just over 3% of the sample.

After less than 13 days of culture, CD4+ T cells were isolated with the EasySep CD4+ T cell isolation kit. Healthy vaccine recipients had no prior SARS-CoV-2 infection, confirmed by negative nucleocapsid antibodies before and after vaccination. Half of the culture medium was replaced with fresh IL-2-containing medium on days 3 and 7. Unless otherwise noted, each peptide stimulation condition was cultured in triplicate wells. Using Ficoll-Paque Plus gradient centrifugation, PBMC were separated from whole blood and then either used fresh or cryopreserved at -140C. Genomic DNA was extracted from cultured CD4+ T cells with the QIAamp micro DNA kit.

The chain employs TRBV19 and TRBJ1-2; matching of 6 bases hints at TRBD1 as the D gene. This sequence originates from a human donor who received a COVID-19 vaccine. The sample in question was CD4+ T cells from PBMCs cultured without peptide, obtained before COVID-19 vaccination. This receptor has the CDR3 CASSTPGERGYTF. The DNA sequence is TGTGCCAGTAGTACGCCAGGGGAGAGAGGCTACACCTTC. The full variable domain, with segments outside the CDR3 supplied by the reference TRBV19 and TRBJ1-2 proteins, appears as DGGITQSPKYLFRKEGQNVTLSCEQNLNHDAMYWYRQDPGQGLRLIYYSQIVNDFQKGDIAEGYSVSREKKESFPLTVTSAQKNPTAFYLCASSTPGERGYTFGSGTRLTVV.